The clone carrying this T cell receptor (beta chain) has only a few counts. What it binds is unknown. Described time point: persistent/refractory GD, antithyroid drugs over 5 years with positive TRAb. Preparation of the TCR library used RNA extracted from PBMCs. Graves' disease diagnoses used American Thyroid Association guidelines. The data stem from a study of regulatory T cells in long-lasting Graves disease. Study-wide results and limits: Accuracy was possibly reduced by small sample size.

Trimming left V 1 base short and J 9 bases short, with 11 bases between. The CDR3 has 13 residues. CDR1 and CDR2 (germline): SGHNT, YYREEE (reference sequence). Arm-PCR of CDR3 regions and iRepertoire HTBI primers were the basis on which TCR beta libraries were built. TCRdb recomputed calls from the multiplex PCR reads with MiXCR, one row per CDR3 protein. The table includes fewer than 550,000 distinct CDR3 sequences, roughly 21% detected once. The chain recombines TRBV5-4 with TRBJ2-4; D gene ambiguous. The sequenced sample was peripheral blood mononuclear cells (PBMCs), obtained when the disease was refractory, from a patient treated with antithyroid drugs. The TCR was taken from a female donor with Graves disease. CDR3 amino acids: CASSLWTLGIQYF. CDR3 sequence (DNA): TGTGCCAGCAGCTTGTGGACCCTTGGCATTCAGTACTTC.